A selection of T cell receptor beta chains follows, all from one sample in a study of blood T cell repertoires in COVID-19. Here immunoSEQ multiplex PCR was the method, and the copy in TCRdb shows in-frame clones only, minus some. The repertoire holds over 75,000 clones, around 81% seen once, with roughly 8.2% in the top ten. The sample comprised peripheral blood. Source of these receptors: a man in his fifties who had recovered from COVID-19. CDR3s include the opening cysteine and the closing phenylalanine or tryptophan. D genes are given only for firm matches. The size entry is marked missing in some rows and otherwise reads once, few, many or a size class.

d_call j_call clone_size v_call cdr3_aa cdr3_nt
- TRBJ2-2 - TRBV9 CASSVEVWGAGNTGELFF TGTGCCAGCAGCGTAGAAGTCTGGGGAGCTGGGAACACCGGGGAGCTGTTTTTT
TRBD1 TRBJ2-3 - TRBV9 CASSVRGGEGTDTQYF TGTGCCAGCAGCGTCCGAGGGGGCGAAGGCACAGATACGCAGTATTTT
- TRBJ1-2 - TRBV7-9 CASSHEGGYTF TGTGCCAGCAGCCACGAGGGTGGCTACACCTTC
- TRBJ2-5 - TRBV7-2 CASSDLMRQGRLYQETQYF TGTGCCAGCAGCGACCTTATGCGGCAGGGGCGCCTGTACCAAGAGACCCAGTACTTC
TRBD1 TRBJ1-2 - TRBV6-6 CASSYRDSYGYTF TGTGCCAGCAGTTACCGGGACAGCTATGGCTACACCTTC
TRBD1 TRBJ1-5 - TRBV10-3 CAISRQGGNQPQHF TGTGCCATCAGTCGACAGGGTGGGAATCAGCCCCAGCATTTT
- TRBJ1-2 - TRBV7-2 CASSFGGQNYGYTF TGTGCCAGCAGCTTCGGTGGACAGAACTATGGCTACACCTTC
TRBD1 TRBJ2-1 - TRBV18 CASSLINRGRWDNEQFF TGTGCCAGCTCCCTCATAAACAGGGGGAGGTGGGACAATGAGCAGTTCTTC
- TRBJ1-2 few TRBV7-9 CASSLIGGRQRFNYGYTF TGTGCCAGCAGCTTAATTGGTGGCCGACAGCGCTTTAACTATGGCTACACCTTC
TRBD1 TRBJ1-5 - TRBV4-2 CASSQDPGTGRWDQPQHF TGTGCCAGCAGCCAAGATCCCGGGACAGGGAGGTGGGATCAGCCCCAGCATTTT
TRBD1 TRBJ1-5 - TRBV2 CASRERTGDNQPQHF TGTGCCAGCAGAGAACGGACAGGCGACAATCAGCCCCAGCATTTT
TRBD1 TRBJ1-2 once TRBV5-8 CASSWGQGGGYTF TGTGCCAGCAGCTGGGGACAGGGAGGTGGCTACACCTTC
TRBD1 TRBJ1-1 - TRBV19 CASRDRGLDTEAFF TGTGCCAGTAGGGACAGGGGGCTTGACACTGAAGCTTTCTTT
- TRBJ1-3 - TRBV6-5 CASTSGPGNTIYF TGTGCCAGCACCAGCGGCCCTGGAAACACCATATATTTT
- TRBJ2-2 - TRBV10-3 CAIRGGQINTGELFF TGTGCCATCAGGGGGGGACAGATTAACACCGGGGAGCTGTTTTTT
TRBD1 TRBJ2-1 - TRBV19 CASSPLRDSSYNEQFF TGTGCCAGTAGCCCGCTCAGGGACAGCTCCTACAATGAGCAGTTCTTC
TRBD1 TRBJ1-2 few TRBV28 CASSLSGQGVGGYTF TGTGCCAGCAGTTTATCTGGACAGGGGGTCGGTGGCTACACCTTC
- TRBJ1-1 - TRBV2 CASRATGRETEAFF TGTGCCAGCAGGGCCACAGGGAGGGAAACTGAAGCTTTCTTT
- TRBJ1-2 - TRBV19 CASRSGRGDGYTF TGTGCCAGCCGGTCCGGGAGGGGAGATGGCTACACCTTC
- TRBJ2-7 - TRBV7-6 CASSLLEGEQYF TGTGCCAGCAGTTTGCTGGAGGGCGAGCAGTACTTC
TRBD2 TRBJ2-2 - TRBV5-1 CASSLAGTNTGELFF TGCGCCAGCAGCCTAGCGGGGACGAACACCGGGGAGCTGTTTTTT
- TRBJ1-2 - TRBV10-2 CASSESWTANYGYTF TGCGCCAGCAGTGAGAGCTGGACAGCTAACTATGGCTACACCTTC
- TRBJ2-6 - TRBV27 CASSLRRGGANVLTF TGTGCCAGCAGTTTACGCAGGGGTGGGGCCAACGTCCTGACTTTC
- TRBJ1-2 - TRBV11-2 CASSLGGGSFNYGYTF TGTGCCAGCAGCTTAGGGGGGGGCAGCTTTAACTATGGCTACACCTTC
TRBD1 TRBJ1-6 - TRBV7-2 CASSLTGTASFRALHF TGTGCCAGCAGCCTCACCGGGACAGCTTCCTTTCGGGCCCTCCACTTT
- TRBJ1-1 - TRBV28 CASSLYPGAMNTEAFF TGTGCCAGCAGTTTATATCCAGGGGCAATGAACACTGAAGCTTTCTTT
TRBD2 TRBJ2-3 once TRBV6-5 CASSRLAGGDTQYF TGTGCCAGCAGCCGACTAGCGGGAGGAGATACGCAGTATTTT
TRBD1 TRBJ2-4 - TRBV6-2/TRBV6-3 CASSFNRDRANIQYF TGTGCCAGCAGTTTCAACCGGGACAGGGCAAACATTCAGTACTTC
- TRBJ2-2 - TRBV6-2/TRBV6-3 CASSYSYRENTGELFF TGTGCCAGCAGTTACTCGTACAGGGAGAACACCGGGGAGCTGTTTTTT
- TRBJ2-7 - TRBV9 CASSVGQGIYEQYF TGTGCCAGCAGCGTAGGCCAGGGCATTTACGAGCAGTACTTC
- TRBJ2-3 - TRBV19 CASRTQPGADTQYF TGTGCCAGCCGCACCCAACCGGGGGCAGATACGCAGTATTTT
TRBD1 TRBJ1-4 - TRBV19 CASSIIGTGGERKKLFF TGTGCCAGTAGTATCATCGGGACAGGGGGCGAGAGGAAAAAACTGTTTTTT
- TRBJ2-2 few TRBV2 CASRRLNTGELFF TGTGCCAGCAGACGACTGAACACCGGGGAGCTGTTTTTT
- TRBJ2-2 - TRBV6-2/TRBV6-3 CASSYRGPSTGELFF TGTGCCAGCAGTTACCGAGGGCCCTCGACCGGGGAGCTGTTTTTT
TRBD1 TRBJ2-1 - TRBV11-3 CASSSRDRATYNEQFF TGTGCCAGCAGCTCCCGGGACAGGGCTACCTACAATGAGCAGTTCTTC
TRBD2 TRBJ2-1 - TRBV2 CASTLAGAYNEQFF TGTGCCAGCACACTAGCGGGGGCCTACAATGAGCAGTTCTTC
- TRBJ2-5 few TRBV28 CASSSRGGVETQYF TGTGCCAGCAGTTCTCGAGGGGGGGTTGAGACCCAGTACTTC
- TRBJ2-2 few TRBV7-9 CASSLFLATGELFF TGTGCCAGCAGCTTATTTCTGGCTACCGGGGAGCTGTTTTTT
TRBD1 TRBJ2-7 - TRBV5-1 CASSPGTGGIHEQYF TGCGCCAGCAGCCCAGGGACAGGGGGAATCCACGAGCAGTACTTC
- TRBJ2-1 - TRBV6-5 CASSPHRTDYNEQFF TGTGCCAGCAGTCCACACAGGACCGACTACAATGAGCAGTTCTTC
TRBD2 TRBJ2-1 - TRBV6-1 CASSESGGTYNEQFF TGTGCCAGCAGTGAGAGCGGGGGGACCTACAATGAGCAGTTCTTC
- TRBJ1-4 once TRBV10-3 CAISPGGAIEKLFF TGTGCCATCTCGCCCGGGGGGGCGATTGAAAAACTGTTTTTT
TRBD1 TRBJ1-2 - TRBV29-1 CSVERQGGNYGYTF TGCAGCGTTGAGAGACAGGGCGGGAACTATGGCTACACCTTC
TRBD1 TRBJ1-1 - TRBV20-1 CSASDRARYTEAFF TGCAGTGCTAGTGACAGGGCGAGATACACTGAAGCTTTCTTT
TRBD1 TRBJ2-3 - TRBV2 CASSRDRADTQYF TGTGCCAGCAGCCGGGACAGGGCAGATACGCAGTATTTT
- TRBJ2-1 once TRBV7-2 CASSAGRGISYNEQFF TGTGCCAGCAGCGCTGGGCGCGGGATATCCTACAATGAGCAGTTCTTC